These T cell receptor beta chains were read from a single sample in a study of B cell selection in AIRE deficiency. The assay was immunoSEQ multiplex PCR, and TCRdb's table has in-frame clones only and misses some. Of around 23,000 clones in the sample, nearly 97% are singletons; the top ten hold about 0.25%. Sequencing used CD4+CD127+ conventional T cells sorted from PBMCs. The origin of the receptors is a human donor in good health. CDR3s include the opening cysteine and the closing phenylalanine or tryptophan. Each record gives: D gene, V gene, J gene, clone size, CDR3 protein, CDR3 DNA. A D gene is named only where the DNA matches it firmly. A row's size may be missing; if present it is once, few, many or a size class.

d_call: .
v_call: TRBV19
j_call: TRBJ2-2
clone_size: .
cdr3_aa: CASSMQLANTGELFF
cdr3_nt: TGTGCCAGTAGTATGCAACTAGCGAACACCGGGGAGCTGTTTTTT

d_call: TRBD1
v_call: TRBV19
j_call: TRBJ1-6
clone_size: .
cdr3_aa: CASWTGKSYNSPLHF
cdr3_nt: TGTGCCAGTTGGACAGGGAAGTCCTATAATTCACCCCTCCACTTT

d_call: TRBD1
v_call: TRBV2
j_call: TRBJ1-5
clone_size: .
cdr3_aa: CASIRDRASNQPQHF
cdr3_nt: TGTGCCAGCATTAGGGACAGGGCGAGCAATCAGCCCCAGCATTTT

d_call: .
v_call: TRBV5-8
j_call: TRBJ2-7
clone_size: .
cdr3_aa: CASNKQGAAYEQYF
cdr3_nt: TGTGCCAGCAACAAACAGGGTGCGGCCTACGAGCAGTACTTC

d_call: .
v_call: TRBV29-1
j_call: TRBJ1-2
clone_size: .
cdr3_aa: CSVEAGLHYGYTF
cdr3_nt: TGCAGCGTTGAAGCGGGACTGCACTATGGCTACACCTTC

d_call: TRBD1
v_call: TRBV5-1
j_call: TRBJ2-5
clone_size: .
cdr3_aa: CASSFWTGGETQYF
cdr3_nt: TGCGCCAGCAGCTTTTGGACAGGAGGAGAGACCCAGTACTTC

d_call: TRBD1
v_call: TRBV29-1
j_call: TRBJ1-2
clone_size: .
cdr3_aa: CSAGGTSGYTF
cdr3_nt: TGCAGCGCAGGGGGGACATCGGGCTACACCTTC

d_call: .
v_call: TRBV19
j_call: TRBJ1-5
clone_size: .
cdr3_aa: CASSIPTDPPQHF
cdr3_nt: TGTGCCAGTAGTATCCCGACTGACCCGCCCCAGCATTTT

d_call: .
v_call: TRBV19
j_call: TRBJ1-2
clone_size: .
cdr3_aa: CASSNRFYGYTF
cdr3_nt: TGTGCCAGTAGTAACAGATTCTATGGCTACACCTTC

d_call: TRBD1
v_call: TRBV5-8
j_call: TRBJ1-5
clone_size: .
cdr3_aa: CASSLAGDRGPEGEPQHF
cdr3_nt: TGTGCCAGCAGCTTGGCCGGGGACAGGGGCCCCGAGGGGGAGCCCCAGCATTTT

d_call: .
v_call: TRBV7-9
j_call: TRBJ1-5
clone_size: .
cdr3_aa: CASSHGGLGPDQPQHF
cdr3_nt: TGTGCCAGCAGCCACGGAGGCTTGGGCCCTGATCAGCCCCAGCATTTT

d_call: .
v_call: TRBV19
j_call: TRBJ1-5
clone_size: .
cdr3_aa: CASSAFGSNQPQHF
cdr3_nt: TGTGCCAGTAGCGCCTTCGGTAGCAATCAGCCCCAGCATTTT

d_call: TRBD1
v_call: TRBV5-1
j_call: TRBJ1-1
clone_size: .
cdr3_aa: CASSPGETGGNEAFF
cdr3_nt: TGCGCCAGCAGCCCCGGAGAAACAGGGGGCAATGAAGCTTTCTTT

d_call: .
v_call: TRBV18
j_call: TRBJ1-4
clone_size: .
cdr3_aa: CASAGVSGTLGEKLFF
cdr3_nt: TGTGCCAGCGCAGGGGTTTCTGGGACACTCGGGGAAAAACTGTTTTTT

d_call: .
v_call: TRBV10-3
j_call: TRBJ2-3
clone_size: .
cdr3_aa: CAISEGRGVSTDTQYF
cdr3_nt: TGTGCCATCAGTGAGGGGCGGGGTGTTAGCACAGATACGCAGTATTTT

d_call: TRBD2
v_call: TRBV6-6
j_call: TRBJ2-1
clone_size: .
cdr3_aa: CASSYSTSGNEQFF
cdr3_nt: TGTGCCAGCAGTTACTCGACTAGCGGCAATGAGCAGTTCTTC

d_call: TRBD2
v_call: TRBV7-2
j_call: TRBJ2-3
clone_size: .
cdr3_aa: CASSTGGLARTDTQYF
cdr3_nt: TGTGCCAGCAGTACGGGGGGACTAGCGAGGACAGATACGCAGTATTTT

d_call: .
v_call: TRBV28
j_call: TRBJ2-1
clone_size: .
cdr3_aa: CASSHRGRLTIFNEQFF
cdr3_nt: TGTGCCAGCAGTCATCGGGGAAGGCTTACTATTTTCAATGAGCAGTTCTTC

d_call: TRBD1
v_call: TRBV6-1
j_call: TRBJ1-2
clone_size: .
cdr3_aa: CASSADRVVYGYTF
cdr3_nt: TGTGCCAGCAGCGCTGACAGGGTGGTCTATGGCTACACCTTC

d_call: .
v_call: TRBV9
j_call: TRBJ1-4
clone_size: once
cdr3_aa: CASTLDGSNEKLFF
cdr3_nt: TGTGCCAGCACCCTAGATGGTTCTAATGAAAAACTGTTTTTT

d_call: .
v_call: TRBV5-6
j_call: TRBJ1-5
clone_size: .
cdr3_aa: CASFVSGSNQPQHF
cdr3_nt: TGTGCCAGCTTCGTCTCGGGGAGCAATCAGCCCCAGCATTTT

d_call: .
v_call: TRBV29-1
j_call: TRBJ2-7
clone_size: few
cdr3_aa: CTSTLRDEQYF
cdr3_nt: TGCACGTCCACGTTAAGGGACGAGCAGTACTTC

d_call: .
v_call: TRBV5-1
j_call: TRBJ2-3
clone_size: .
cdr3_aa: CASSLEGVIGIDTQYF
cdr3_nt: TGCGCCAGCAGCTTAGAGGGGGTGATTGGGATAGATACGCAGTATTTT

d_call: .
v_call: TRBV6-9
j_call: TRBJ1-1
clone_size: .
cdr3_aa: CASRGKFGEAFF
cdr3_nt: TGTGCCAGCAGGGGTAAATTTGGTGAAGCTTTCTTT

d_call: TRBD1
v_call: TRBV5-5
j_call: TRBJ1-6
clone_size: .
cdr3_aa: CASSLRQGFPHF
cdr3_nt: TGTGCCAGCAGCTTGAGACAGGGATTCCCCCACTTT